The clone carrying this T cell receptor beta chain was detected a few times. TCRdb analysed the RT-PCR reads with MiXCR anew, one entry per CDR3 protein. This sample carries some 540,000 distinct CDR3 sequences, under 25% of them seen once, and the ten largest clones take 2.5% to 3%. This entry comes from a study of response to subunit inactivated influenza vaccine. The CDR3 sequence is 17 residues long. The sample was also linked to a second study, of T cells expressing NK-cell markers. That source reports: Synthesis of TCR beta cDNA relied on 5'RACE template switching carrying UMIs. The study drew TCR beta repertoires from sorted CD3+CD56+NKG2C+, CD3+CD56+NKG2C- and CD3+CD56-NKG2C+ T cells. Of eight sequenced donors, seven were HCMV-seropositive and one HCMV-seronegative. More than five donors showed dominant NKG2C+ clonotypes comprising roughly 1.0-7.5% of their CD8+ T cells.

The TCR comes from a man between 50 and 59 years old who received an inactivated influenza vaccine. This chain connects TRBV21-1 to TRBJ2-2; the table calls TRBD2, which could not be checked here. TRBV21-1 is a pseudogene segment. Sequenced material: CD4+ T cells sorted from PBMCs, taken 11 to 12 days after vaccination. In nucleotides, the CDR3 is TGTGCCAGCAGCAAAGTCCGGGAGGGCCTGAACACCGGGGAGCTGTTTTTT. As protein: CASSKVREGLNTGELFF.